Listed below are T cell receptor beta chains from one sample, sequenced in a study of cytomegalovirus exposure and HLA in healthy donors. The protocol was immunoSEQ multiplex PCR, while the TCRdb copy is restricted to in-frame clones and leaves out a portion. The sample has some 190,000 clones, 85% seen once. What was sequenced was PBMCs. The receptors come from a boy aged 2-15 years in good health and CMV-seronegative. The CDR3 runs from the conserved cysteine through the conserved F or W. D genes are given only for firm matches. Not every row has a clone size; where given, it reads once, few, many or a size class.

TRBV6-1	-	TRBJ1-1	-	TGTGCCAGCAGCACGGAAATTCACGGGACTGAAGCTTTCTTT	CASSTEIHGTEAFF
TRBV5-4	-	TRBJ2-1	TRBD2	TGTGCCAGCAGCATTGGGGGTAGCGGGAGAGTCGGCTACAATGAGCAGTTCTTC	CASSIGGSGRVGYNEQFF
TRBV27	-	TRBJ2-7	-	TGTGCCAGCAGTTCTTCTCCGACAGTCTACGAGCAGTACTTC	CASSSSPTVYEQYF
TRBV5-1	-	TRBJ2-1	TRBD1	TGCGCCAGCAGCTTGGAGGGACAGGGTTCCTACAATGAGCAGTTCTTC	CASSLEGQGSYNEQFF
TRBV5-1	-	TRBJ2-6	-	TGCGCCAGCAGCTCTACGACTGGGGCCAACGTCCTGACTTTC	CASSSTTGANVLTF
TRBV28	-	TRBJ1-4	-	TGTGCCAGCAGTTTATGGGAGGGGTCAGGAGAAAAACTGTTTTTT	CASSLWEGSGEKLFF
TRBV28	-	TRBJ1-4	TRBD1	TGTGCCAGCACCACTGTACAGGGGAGCCCTGAAAAACTGTTTTTT	CASTTVQGSPEKLFF
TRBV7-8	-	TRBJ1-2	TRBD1	TGTGCCAGCAGCTTAGTAGGACAGGGTAACTATGGCTACACCTTC	CASSLVGQGNYGYTF
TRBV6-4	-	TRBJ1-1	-	TGTGCCAGCAGTGAGCGGTTAAACACTGAAGCTTTCTTT	CASSERLNTEAFF
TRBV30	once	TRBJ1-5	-	TGTGCCTGGAGTTCGGGTAGCAATCAGCCCCAGCATTTT	CAWSSGSNQPQHF
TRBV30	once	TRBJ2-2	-	TGTGCCTGGAAGACACGCTCCCGTGGGGAGCTGTTTTTT	CAWKTRSRGELFF
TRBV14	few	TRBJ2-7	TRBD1	TGTGCCAGCAGCCTCTTGGGACAGGGAACGCGGGAGCAGTACTTC	CASSLLGQGTREQYF
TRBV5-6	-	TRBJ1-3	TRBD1	TGTGCCAGCAGCTCCCGACAGGGAGCTGGAAACACCATATATTTT	CASSSRQGAGNTIYF
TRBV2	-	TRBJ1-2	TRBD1	TGTGCCAGCGGGGCCCTTACAGGGGGCGGCTACACCTTC	CASGALTGGGYTF
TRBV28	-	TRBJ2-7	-	TGTGCCAGCAGTTTCCATATAAAGGGGTTCTCCTACGAGCAGTACTTC	CASSFHIKGFSYEQYF
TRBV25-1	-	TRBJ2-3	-	TGTGCCAGCAGTGCGCGGGACTCCCACCGCACAGATACGCAGTATTTT	CASSARDSHRTDTQYF
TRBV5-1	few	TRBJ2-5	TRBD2	TGCGCCAGCAGCTGGCGGGAGGGCGGCCCCCAGTACTTC	CASSWREGGPQYF
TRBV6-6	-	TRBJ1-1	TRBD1	TGTGCCAGCAGTTCGACAGGGCCCATCGGCACTGAAGCTTTCTTT	CASSSTGPIGTEAFF
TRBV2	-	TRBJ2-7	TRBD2	TGTGCCAGCAGCCCCTTTAGCGGGAGGGCCTACGAGCAGTACTTC	CASSPFSGRAYEQYF
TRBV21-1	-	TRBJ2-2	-	TGTGCCAGCAGCAAGAGCACCGGGGAGCTGTTTTTT	CASSKSTGELFF
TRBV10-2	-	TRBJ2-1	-	TGCGCCAGCAGCCCGTCCCCCTACAATGAGCAGTTCTTC	CASSPSPYNEQFF
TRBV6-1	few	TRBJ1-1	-	TGTGCCAGCAGTCGGAACACTGAAGCTTTCTTT	CASSRNTEAFF
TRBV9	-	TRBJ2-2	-	TGTGCCAGCAGCCTTGGAGCCGGGGAGCTGTTTTTT	CASSLGAGELFF
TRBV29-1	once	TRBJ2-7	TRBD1	TGCAGCGGACAGGGACCATACGAGCAGTACTTC	CSGQGPYEQYF
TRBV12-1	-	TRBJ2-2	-	TGTGCCAGCAGCTCGGCGCGGGACACCGGGGAGCTGTTTTTT	CASSSARDTGELFF
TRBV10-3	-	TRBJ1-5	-	TGTGCCATCAGCCCTGACAGGAGCAATCAGCCCCAGCATTTT	CAISPDRSNQPQHF
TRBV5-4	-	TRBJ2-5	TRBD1	TGTGCCAGCAGCGGACGGGACAGACCCGGGGAGACCCAGTACTTC	CASSGRDRPGETQYF
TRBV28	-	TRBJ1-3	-	TGTGCCAGCACAACTAGCTGGGGGACTGGAAACACCATATATTTT	CASTTSWGTGNTIYF
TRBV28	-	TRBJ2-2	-	TGTGCCAGCAGTCCCACCACAGGAAAGACCGGGGAGCTGTTTTTT	CASSPTTGKTGELFF
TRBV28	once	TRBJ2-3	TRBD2	TGTGCCAGCAGCGACCCGGGACTAGCGGGAGCCGAAGATACGCAGTATTTT	CASSDPGLAGAEDTQYF
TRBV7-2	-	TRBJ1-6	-	TGTGCCAGCAGCTTAGAGCCGGGATTGGCTTCACCCCTCCACTTT	CASSLEPGLASPLHF
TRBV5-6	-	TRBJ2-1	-	TGTGCCAGCAGCCCACCCCCCCCTAGTCCCTCCGCCTACAATGAGCAGTTCTTC	CASSPPPPSPSAYNEQFF
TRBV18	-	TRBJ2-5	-	TGTGCCAGCTCACCGGACTCGCAAGAGACCCAGTACTTC	CASSPDSQETQYF
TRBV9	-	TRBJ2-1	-	TGTGCCAGCAGCGTAGCCCCCCTGACTCAGGGGCTCAATGAGCAGTTCTTC	CASSVAPLTQGLNEQFF
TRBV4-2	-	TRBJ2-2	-	TGTGCCAGCAGCCAAGAAGGGGGATCCCTAACCGGGGAGCTGTTTTTT	CASSQEGGSLTGELFF
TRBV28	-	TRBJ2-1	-	TGTGCCAGCAGTATCCACAGGGTGGGGGCGGAAAACAATGAGCAGTTCTTC	CASSIHRVGAENNEQFF
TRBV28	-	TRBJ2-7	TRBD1	TGTGCCAGCAGGGGGACAGGAGTCTACGAGCAGTACTTC	CASRGTGVYEQYF
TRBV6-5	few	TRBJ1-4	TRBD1	TGTGCCAGCAGTTACCGTGCAGGGGGCGGGGAAAAACTGTTTTTT	CASSYRAGGGEKLFF
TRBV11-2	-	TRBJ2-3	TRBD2	TGTGCCAGCTTAGCGGGAGGGACAGATACGCAGTATTTT	CASLAGGTDTQYF
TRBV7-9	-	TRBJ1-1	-	TGTGCCAGCAGCCCTACGGGACGAAAGGGGGCTGAAGCTTTCTTT	CASSPTGRKGAEAFF
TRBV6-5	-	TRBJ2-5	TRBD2	TGTGCCAGCAGTTTAGGACTAGGTACTAGAGAGACCCAGTACTTC	CASSLGLGTRETQYF
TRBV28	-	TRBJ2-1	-	TGTGCCAGCAGTCCGGTGAAGGGGATTTACAATGAGCAGTTCTTC	CASSPVKGIYNEQFF
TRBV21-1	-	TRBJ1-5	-	TGTGCCAGCAGCAAAGTTCCAGGGGGTTCCCTTGGTCAGCCCCAGCATTTT	CASSKVPGGSLGQPQHF
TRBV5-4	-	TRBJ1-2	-	TGTGCCAGCAGCCACGAGACAGCTAGTTCCTATGGCTACACCTTC	CASSHETASSYGYTF
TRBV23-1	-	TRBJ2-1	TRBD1	TGCGCCAGCAGTCTCGATCGACAGGGAAATGAGCAGTTCTTC	CASSLDRQGNEQFF